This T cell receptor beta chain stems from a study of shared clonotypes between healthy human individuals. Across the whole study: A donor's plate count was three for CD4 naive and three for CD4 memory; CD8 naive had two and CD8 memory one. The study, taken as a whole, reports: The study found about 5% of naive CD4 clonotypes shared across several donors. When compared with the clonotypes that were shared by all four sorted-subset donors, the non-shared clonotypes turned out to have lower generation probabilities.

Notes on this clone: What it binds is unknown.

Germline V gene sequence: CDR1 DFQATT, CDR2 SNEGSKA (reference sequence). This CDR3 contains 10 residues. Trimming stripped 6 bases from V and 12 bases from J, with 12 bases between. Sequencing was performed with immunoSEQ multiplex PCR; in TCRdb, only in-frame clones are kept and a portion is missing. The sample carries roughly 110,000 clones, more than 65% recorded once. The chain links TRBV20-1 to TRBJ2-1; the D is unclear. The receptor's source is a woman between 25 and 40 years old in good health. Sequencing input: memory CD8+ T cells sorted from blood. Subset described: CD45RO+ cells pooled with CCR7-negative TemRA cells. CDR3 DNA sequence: TGCAGTGCCCGAATCGGCGTGCAGTTCTTC. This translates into CSARIGVQFF.